Shown below are 25 T cell receptor beta chains from a single sample sequenced in a study of fetal regulatory T cell absence and autoimmunity (TCRdb year 2017). To prepare the library, the immunoSEQ multiplex PCR assay was applied. TCRdb's version of the immuneACCESS table is confined to in-frame rearrangements and falls short of the full clone set. An unresolved V gene accounts for under half of the shortfall where checked; the remainder is of unknown origin. Within this sample are around 100,000 clones, with around 72% of them counted one time only. The top ten hold roughly 2% of the sample. Specimen: pancreas tissue. These receptors originate from a male donor with IPEX syndrome.

This chain uses TRBV6-5 with TRBJ2-4, with no clear D. Germline V CDR1 and CDR2: MNHEY, SVGAGI. The CDR3 loop spans 14 amino acids. Trimming pared 2 bases from V and 1 base from J, leaving 6 bases between. The CDR3 DNA reads as TGTGCCAGCAGTTACCCCTGGGCCAAAAACATTCAGTACTTC. Residues: CASSYPWAKNIQYF.

This clone was seen only a few times. This chain joins TRBV11-3 and TRBJ1-1; unclear D gene. This CDR3 has 12 residues. V lost 2 bases and J lost 0, with 1 base in between. Germline V gene sequence: CDR1 SGHNT, CDR2 YENEEA. The CDR3 region is CASSLMNTEAFF. CDR3 DNA: TGTGCCAGCAGCTTAATGAACACTGAAGCTTTCTTT.

The chain couples TRBV9 to TRBJ1-1, with 10 nucleotides matching TRBD1. After removal of 4 bases from V and 5 bases from J, the junction contained 5 bases not matched to a gene. CDR3 length equals 14 residues. Germline CDR1 reads SGDLS; CDR2 reads YYNGEE. The CDR3 coding sequence is TGTGCCAGCAGCCCGCGGACAGGGGGGACTGAAGCTTTCTTT. Protein product: CASSPRTGGTEAFF.

The V gene is TRBV5-1, the J gene TRBJ1-6; weak D call: TRBD1 (5 bases). Germline values: CDR1 SGHRS, CDR2 YFSETQ. There are 14 residues in the CDR3. Deletions cut 0 bases from V and 10 bases from J, with 11 bases between. The chain's CDR3 is CASSLDPRDSPLHF. CDR3 DNA: TGCGCCAGCAGCTTGGATCCCAGGGACTCACCCCTCCACTTT. The full variable domain, with the rest looked up from reference TRBV5-1 and TRBJ1-6, is KAGVTQTPRYLIKTRGQQVTLSCSPISGHRSVSWYQQTPGQGLQFLFEYFSETQRNKGNFPGRFSGRQFSNSRSEMNVSTLELGDSALYLCASSLDPRDSPLHFGNGTRLTVT.

This clone was seen only a few times. The V gene is TRBV12-5, the J gene TRBJ1-2; the match to TRBD1 covers 7 bases. The V and J ends lost 1 base and 6 bases, in that order; junction bases with no gene match: 5. The CDR3 has 14 amino acids. Germline assignment: CDR1 LGHNT and CDR2 FRNRAP. The CDR3 spells CASGLDLQGDGYTF. The CDR3, as DNA: TGTGCTAGTGGTTTGGATCTCCAGGGGGATGGCTACACCTTC.

The chain combines TRBV7-2 with TRBJ2-1, with no clear D. Trimming pared 8 bases from V and 4 bases from J, leaving 9 bases between. The CDR3 is 12 residues long. CDR1 is SGHTA and CDR2 is FQGNSA in the germline V gene. In DNA, the CDR3 is TGTGCCAGCCAGTGGGCATACAATGAGCAGTTCTTC. It specifies CASQWAYNEQFF. Variable domain in full (rest from reference TRBV7-2 and TRBJ2-1): GAGVSQSPSNKVTEKGKDVELRCDPISGHTALYWYRQSLGQGLEFLIYFQGNSAPDKSGLPSDRFSAERTGGSVSTLTIQRTQQEDSAVYLCASQWAYNEQFFGPGTRLTVL.

To note about this clone: The sample carries other DNA sequences with the same CDR3. The genes are TRBV5-1 and TRBJ1-1; D gene uncertain. CDR3 length: 9 residues. Germline-derived CDR1 and CDR2 are SGHRS and YFSETQ. V was cut by 4 bases and J by 8 bases, with 3 bases left in between. The CDR3 spells CASSPEAFF. The DNA of the CDR3 is TGCGCCAGCAGCCCGGAAGCTTTCTTT.

The chain is built from TRBV2 and TRBJ2-5; no firm D call. This CDR3 spans 15 amino acids. With 0 bases removed from V and 4 bases from J, the gap between germline ends came to 12 bases. CDR1 and CDR2 (germline): SNHLY, FYNNEI. The CDR3 loop is CASSEAHNTRETQYF. The DNA of the CDR3 is TGTGCCAGCAGTGAAGCCCATAACACGAGAGAGACCCAGTACTTC.

This clone came up a few times. DNA of the CDR3: TGTGCCAGCAGTTTATCTAGCGGGGGGGTTACCGGGGAGCTGTTTTTT. Its translation: CASSLSSGGVTGELFF. The chain employs TRBV27 and TRBJ2-2; 11 bases match TRBD2. The V gene's germline CDR1 is MNHEY and CDR2 SMNVEV (reference sequence). Trimming at V came to 0 bases and at J to 5 bases, leaving 2 bases not matched to a gene. The length of the CDR3 is 16 residues.

The chain combines TRBV6-5 with TRBJ2-1; D is perhaps TRBD2 (5 bases). CDR3 length equals 14 residues. V was shortened by 6 bases and J by 0 bases, with 9 bases between the two germline ends. Germline V lookup: CDR1 MNHEY, CDR2 SVGAGI. CDR3 amino acids: CASSLGSSYNEQFF. In DNA form, the CDR3 reads TGTGCCAGCAGCCTAGGGAGCTCCTACAATGAGCAGTTCTTC.

This chain joins TRBV7-9 and TRBJ2-7, with 8 bases fitting TRBD2. J lost 4 bases, V lost 5 bases, and 7 bases had no gene match. Germline CDR1 SEHNR, CDR2 FQNEAQ (reference sequence). The CDR3 runs 14 residues. The DNA of the CDR3 is TGTGCCAGCAGCCGAGCGGGAGTGCAGTACGAGCAGTACTTC. It encodes CASSRAGVQYEQYF.

This clone was seen just once. This chain uses TRBV2 with TRBJ2-5, with D hard to call. The CDR3 length is 14 residues. V was trimmed by 0 bases and J by 5 bases, leaving 10 bases between them. Germline loops: CDR1 SNHLY, CDR2 FYNNEI. CDR3 sequence (DNA): TGTGCCAGCAGTGAAGCGCTTCGAGTGGAGACCCAGTACTTC. Its translation: CASSEALRVETQYF. Drawing the rest from reference TRBV2 and TRBJ2-5, the complete variable domain is EPEVTQTPSHQVTQMGQEVILRCVPISNHLYFYWYRQILGQKVEFLVSFYNNEISEKSEIFDDQFSVERPDGSNFTLKIRSTKLEDSAMYFCASSEALRVETQYFGPGTRLLVL.

The chain uses TRBV5-8 and TRBJ2-7; 9 nucleotides line up with TRBD1. CDR1 SGHTS and CDR2 YDEGEE come from the germline V gene. Losses at the gene ends were 4 bases for V and 1 base for J; bases not matched to a gene: 6. The CDR3 loop spans 15 amino acids. This CDR3 reads CASSTYGTGSYEQYF. As DNA, the CDR3 is TGTGCCAGCAGCACCTACGGGACAGGGTCCTACGAGCAGTACTTC.

This chain connects TRBV5-8 to TRBJ2-7; TRBD1 matches at 8 bases. Germline V gene sequence: CDR1 SGHTS, CDR2 YDEGEE. Losses at the gene ends were 0 bases for V and 5 bases for J; bases not matched to a gene: 7. The CDR3 is 15 amino acids. As DNA, the CDR3 is TGTGCCAGCAGCTTGGCCGCGCAGGGGGCCAACGAGCAGTACTTC. This gives the protein CASSLAAQGANEQYF.

The V and J genes are TRBV30 and TRBJ1-5, with D possibly being TRBD1 (6 bases). The CDR3 length is 17 residues. Germline lookup yields CDR1 GTSNPN and CDR2 SVGIG (reference sequence). Trimming took 0 bases from V and 0 from J, leaving 15 bases between them. The CDR3 is CAWSVGRGFYSNQPQHF. CDR3 nucleotide sequence: TGTGCCTGGAGTGTCGGCAGGGGTTTTTATAGCAATCAGCCCCAGCATTTT.

This clone was observed a handful of times. J is TRBJ1-5 and V is TRBV30; D gene ambiguous. This CDR3 has 14 amino acids. Germline assignment: CDR1 GTSNPN and CDR2 SVGIG (reference sequence). With 0 bases removed from V and 0 bases from J, the gap between germline ends came to 6 bases. CDR3 residues: CAWSVQYSNQPQHF. The CDR3 DNA follows: TGTGCCTGGAGTGTCCAATATAGCAATCAGCCCCAGCATTTT. The variable domain in full, with the rest retrieved from reference TRBV30 and TRBJ1-5, is SQTIHQWPATLVQPVGSPLSLECTVEGTSNPNLYWYRQAAGRGLQLLFYSVGIGQISSEVPQNLSASRPQDRQFILSSKKLLLSDSGFYLCAWSVQYSNQPQHFGDGTRLSIL.

The rearrangement links TRBV15 to TRBJ1-2; 7 positions match TRBD1. Unmatched junction bases numbered 4, after V lost 0 bases and J lost 6 bases. CDR1 is LNHNV and CDR2 is YYDKDF in the germline V gene (reference sequence). The CDR3 is 14 amino acids. The CDR3 coding sequence is TGTGCCACCAGCAGAGAAATACAGGGGAATGGCTACACCTTC. Encoded protein: CATSREIQGNGYTF.

The chain carries TRBV19 and TRBJ2-7, with a weak D call TRBD1 (6 bases). The germline V gene encodes CDR1 LNHDA and CDR2 SQIVND (reference sequence). This CDR3 is 15 amino acids long. V was shortened by 1 base and J by 4 bases, with 14 bases between the two germline ends. Written as DNA, the CDR3 is TGTGCCAGTAGTATAGGGGGGCCGTTTCTATACGAGCAGTACTTC. It specifies CASSIGGPFLYEQYF.

The chain joins TRBV27 to TRBJ2-7, with TRBD2 as a possible D gene (5 bases). The CDR3 has 14 amino acids. Deletions cut 8 bases from V and 2 bases from J, with 16 bases between. Germline CDR1 is MNHEY and CDR2 is SMNVEV (reference sequence). The CDR3 is CASGLARTTYEQYF. Here the CDR3 DNA reads TGTGCCAGCGGGTTAGCGCGGACCACCTACGAGCAGTACTTC.

The J gene is TRBJ1-3, the V gene TRBV6-1; 11 bases match TRBD1. The V and J ends lost 4 bases and 4 bases, in that order; junction bases with no gene match: 15. The V gene's germline CDR1 is MNHNS and CDR2 SASEGT. CDR3 length: 19 residues. CDR3 sequence reads: CASSVRTGGVRLKGNTIYF. The CDR3 DNA sequence: TGTGCCAGCAGTGTCCGGACAGGGGGCGTAAGATTGAAAGGAAACACCATATATTTT.

In this sample, this clone turned up a few times. The same CDR3 is also encoded by other DNA sequences in this sample. The chain couples TRBV9 to TRBJ2-2; no clear D gene. The CDR3 has 12 amino acids. V dropped 3 bases and J dropped 3 bases, with 3 bases sitting between them. The germline V gene encodes CDR1 SGDLS and CDR2 YYNGEE. The CDR3 region has the DNA TGTGCCAGCAGCGGACACACCGGGGAGCTGTTTTTT. Amino acids: CASSGHTGELFF.

This clone appeared a single time. The chain employs TRBV4-3 and TRBJ2-7, with D unclear. V lost 1 base and J 3 bases, leaving 7 bases between the germline ends. Germline CDR1 and CDR2: LGHNA and YSLEER. The CDR3 length is 13 residues. The CDR3 loop is CASSQGRFYEQYF. As DNA, the CDR3 is TGCGCCAGCAGCCAAGGTCGATTCTACGAGCAGTACTTC.

This chain connects TRBV5-1 to TRBJ2-1; 7 nucleotides match TRBD1. Germline V gene lookup returns CDR1 SGHRS and CDR2 YFSETQ. Trimming took 7 bases from V and 4 from J; bases not matched to a gene: 17. The CDR3 runs to 17 residues. The CDR3 region is CASARYYDRATYNEQFF. In DNA, the CDR3 is TGCGCCAGCGCAAGATATTATGACAGGGCCACTTACAATGAGCAGTTCTTC.

The V gene is TRBV6-5, the J gene TRBJ2-3; D uncertain. The germline V and J ends were trimmed by 5 bases and 2 bases, with 11 bases remaining between them. The germline gives CDR1 MNHEY, CDR2 SVGAGI. This CDR3 comprises 14 residues. CDR3 nucleotides: TGTGCCAGCAGTCACCTAGGGAACACAGATACGCAGTATTTT. Translated, it gives CASSHLGNTDTQYF.

This rearrangement joins TRBV6-1 to TRBJ2-3; no definite D call. V was trimmed by 6 bases and J by 7 bases, leaving 20 bases between them. CDR1 and CDR2 from the germline V gene are MNHNS and SASEGT. This CDR3 is built from 15 residues. The CDR3 region is CASSARTQSRNTQYF. The CDR3 DNA follows: TGTGCCAGCAGCGCACGAACTCAGAGTAGGAATACGCAGTATTTT.